One sample yielded the 26 T cell receptor beta chains listed below, sequenced in a study of radiation and T cells in renal cell carcinoma. Profiled with immunoSEQ multiplex PCR; TCRdb holds only in-frame clones, not every one. Seen here are around 180,000 clones, roughly nine tenths observed once, and the top ten hold roughly 12%. Time point described: blood 4 weeks post-SBRT, at nephrectomy. Treatment here: 15 Gy SBRT to primary tumor, nephrectomy 4 weeks later. This material consisted of blood, taken from a patient whose treatment included radiotherapy and nephrectomy. The receptor set was obtained from a woman aged 50 to 60 with renal cell carcinoma.

This chain links TRBV6-5 with TRBJ1-1; no firm D call. Germline loops: CDR1 MNHEY, CDR2 SVGAGI. The CDR3 has 16 residues. Trimming removed 2 bases at V and 4 bases at J, with 17 bases between. DNA for the CDR3: TGTGCCAGCAGTTACGGGCCGGCAGTTACCTCCACTGAAGCTTTCTTT. Protein sequence: CASSYGPAVTSTEAFF.

This chain connects TRBV2 to TRBJ2-3; 9 bases match TRBD2. Looked up from germline, CDR1 is SNHLY and CDR2 is FYNNEI. J was trimmed by 2 bases and V by 6 bases; bases with no gene match: 12. The CDR3 has 17 residues. The CDR3 coding sequence is TGTGCCAGCAGCCTGGACTCGAGCGGGGGGCTCACAGATACGCAGTATTTT. It encodes CASSLDSSGGLTDTQYF.

The V gene is TRBV12-5, the J gene TRBJ1-1; D is unresolved. Trimming left V 1 base short and J 0 bases short, with 12 bases between. The CDR3 is 16 residues long. Germline V gene data show CDR1 as LGHNT and CDR2 as FRNRAP. CDR3 bases: TGTGCTAGTGGTTTGGACCGACTGGAGGTGAACACTGAAGCTTTCTTT. Amino acids: CASGLDRLEVNTEAFF.

This chain joins TRBV7-9 and TRBJ1-4, with D possibly TRBD1 on 5 matching bases. The CDR3 is 14 residues long. Trimming shortened V by 3 bases and J by 7 bases, and 12 bases separated the two germline ends. Germline V lookup: CDR1 SEHNR, CDR2 FQNEAQ (reference sequence). Here the CDR3 DNA reads TGTGCCAGCAGCTTTCAGGGTGATTCTGAAAAACTGTTTTTT. Protein product: CASSFQGDSEKLFF.

The chain couples TRBV6-6 to TRBJ1-4, with TRBD1 as a possible D gene (5 bases). CDR1 and CDR2 (germline): MNHNY, SVGAGI (reference sequence). This CDR3 has 14 residues. Trimming shortened V by 7 bases and J by 6 bases, and 15 bases separated the two germline ends. The CDR3 sequence is CASTAREGHEKLFF. The CDR3 DNA sequence: TGTGCCAGCACCGCCCGGGAGGGGCATGAAAAACTGTTTTTT.

V usage is TRBV11-2 and J usage is TRBJ2-7; 9 bases fit TRBD1. Losses at the gene ends were 5 bases for V and 6 bases for J; bases not matched to a gene: 5. Germline V gene data show CDR1 as SGHAT and CDR2 as FQNNGV. The CDR3 sequence is 13 residues long. The CDR3 DNA follows: TGTGCCAGCAGCGCCCGGGACAGGGTCGAGCAGTACTTC. It encodes CASSARDRVEQYF.

The chain combines TRBV18 with TRBJ2-1; 9 nucleotides align to TRBD2. The CDR3 contains 14 residues. Trimming at V came to 3 bases and at J to 9 bases, leaving 6 bases not matched to a gene. Per germline, CDR1 KGHSH and CDR2 LQKENI. This CDR3 reads CASSPPTSGLEQFF. The CDR3, as DNA: TGTGCCAGCTCACCCCCGACTAGCGGACTTGAGCAGTTCTTC.

The rearrangement uses TRBV5-5 and TRBJ1-3; D unclear. The germline gives CDR1 SGHKS, CDR2 YYEKEE (reference sequence). Trimming stripped 3 bases from V and 4 bases from J, with 11 bases between. The CDR3 has 14 residues. CDR3 sequence: CASSSSLAGNTIYF. DNA for the CDR3: TGTGCCAGCAGCTCGTCTCTGGCGGGAAACACCATATATTTT.

This chain uses TRBV7-9 with TRBJ2-7; 7 nucleotides match TRBD1. CDR1 is SEHNR and CDR2 is FQNEAQ in the germline V gene (reference sequence). This CDR3 is 13 amino acids long. V gave up 4 bases and J gave up 4 bases; unmatched junction bases: 4. The CDR3 DNA is TGTGCCAGCAGCTACAGGGGTAATTACGAGCAGTACTTC. Protein product: CASSYRGNYEQYF.

V and J are TRBV4-1 and TRBJ1-2, with 7 bases aligning to TRBD1. V was pared by 5 bases and J by 6 bases, with 12 bases of the junction left unmatched. From germline, CDR1 is MGHRA and CDR2 YSYEKL. This CDR3 region has 15 residues. CDR3 sequence reads: CASSSGERGQHGYTF. In nucleotides, the CDR3 is TGCGCCAGCAGCTCCGGCGAGAGGGGGCAACATGGCTACACCTTC.

The V call is TRBV2, the J call TRBJ2-1; tentatively, D is TRBD2 (6 bases). V was shortened by 6 bases and J by 9 bases, with 21 bases between the two germline ends. The CDR3 has 15 residues. Per germline, CDR1 SNHLY and CDR2 FYNNEI. CDR3 amino acids: CASRDYTGLRIEQFF. The CDR3 DNA follows: TGTGCCAGCAGGGACTATACGGGACTCCGTATTGAGCAGTTCTTC.

This rearrangement joins TRBV5-4 to TRBJ2-3, with D maybe TRBD2 (6 bases). Germline-derived CDR1 and CDR2 are SGHNT and YYREEE (reference sequence). Deletions cut 5 bases from V and 3 bases from J, with 16 bases between. The CDR3 has 15 amino acids. Here the CDR3 DNA reads TGTGCCAGCAGTCACGGACCCCGGGGGACAGATACGCAGTATTTT. It codes for CASSHGPRGTDTQYF.

The chain has TRBV6-6 and TRBJ1-1; 8 bases agree with TRBD1. CDR3 length: 13 residues. V gave up 10 bases and J gave up 6 bases; unmatched junction bases: 10. CDR1 is MNHNY and CDR2 is SVGAGI in the germline V gene (reference sequence). CDR3 bases: TGTGCCACGCATACAGACAGGGGAGCTGAAGCTTTCTTT. As protein: CATHTDRGAEAFF.

The sample holds one count of this clone. This chain uses TRBV10-3 with TRBJ2-3, with TRBD2 identical over 10 bases. This CDR3 comprises 15 residues. Losses at the gene ends were 4 bases for V and 4 bases for J; bases not matched to a gene: 5. Germline V lookup: CDR1 ENHRY, CDR2 SYGVKD. DNA for the CDR3: TGTGCCATCAGTGCGTCTAGCGGGGGTGCAGATACGCAGTATTTT. Translating it yields CAISASSGGADTQYF.

V is TRBV5-1 and J is TRBJ2-1; D is unresolved. The V end lost 6 bases, the J end lost 7 bases, and 20 bases lay between the germline ends. Germline lookup yields CDR1 SGHRS and CDR2 YFSETQ. The CDR3 contains 15 residues. The chain's CDR3 is CASIEWAGSHNEQFF. The CDR3 DNA is TGCGCCAGCATTGAATGGGCAGGATCGCATAATGAGCAGTTCTTC.

In this sample, this clone turned up a few times. This chain uses TRBV9 with TRBJ1-1; D remains unclear. Deletions cut 4 bases from V and 11 bases from J, with 15 bases between. CDR3 length equals 12 residues. Germline loops: CDR1 SGDLS, CDR2 YYNGEE. The CDR3 loop is CASSPSGRIAFF. CDR3 coding DNA: TGTGCCAGCAGCCCTAGTGGGAGGATTGCTTTCTTT.

J is TRBJ2-7 and V is TRBV5-6; TRBD2 agrees at 8 bases. V lost 7 bases, J lost 3 bases, and 9 bases stayed unmatched. This CDR3 spans 14 amino acids. Germline CDR1 is SGHDT and CDR2 is YYEEEE. This CDR3 is CASRSQRGSYEQYF. The CDR3 nucleotides are TGTGCCAGCCGCTCTCAGCGGGGGAGCTACGAGCAGTACTTC.

The V gene is TRBV2, the J gene TRBJ1-6, with a weak D call TRBD1 (6 bases). The V end was cut by 8 bases, the J end by 7 bases, with 18 bases between. The CDR3 length is 15 residues. Germline values: CDR1 SNHLY, CDR2 FYNNEI. In nucleotides, the CDR3 is TGTGCCAGCCGCCGTGAGGGACAACAAAATTCACCCCTCCACTTT. Translating gives CASRREGQQNSPLHF.

This clone showed up just once. The V call is TRBV6-1, the J call TRBJ1-6, with D tentatively TRBD1 (5 bases). Looked up from germline, CDR1 is MNHNS and CDR2 is SASEGT. The CDR3 runs to 14 residues. Trimming removed 2 bases from V and 10 bases from J, with 12 bases in between. CDR3 nucleotide sequence: TGTGCCAGCAGTGAAACCGGGGCCGAATCACCCCTCCACTTT. Its protein is CASSETGAESPLHF.

This clone was picked up one time. This rearrangement joins TRBV5-5 to TRBJ2-7; D is possibly TRBD1 (6 bases). This CDR3 has 13 residues. Per the germline V gene, CDR1 is SGHKS and CDR2 is YYEKEE (reference sequence). Trimming removed 7 bases at V and 2 bases at J, with 13 bases between. CDR3 sequence reads: CASEDRRTYEQYF. The DNA of the CDR3 is TGTGCCAGCGAAGACAGGCGGACCTACGAGCAGTACTTC.

This chain joins TRBV6-6 and TRBJ1-5; 10 bases align to TRBD1. J was trimmed by 9 bases and V by 6 bases; bases with no gene match: 11. There are 15 residues in the CDR3. Germline-derived CDR1 and CDR2 are MNHNY and SVGAGI (reference sequence). The CDR3, as DNA: TGTGCCAGCAGATATGGTGGGACAGGGGAACGGCCCCAGCATTTT. It translates to CASRYGGTGERPQHF.

This rearrangement joins TRBV6-6 to TRBJ1-5; 10 positions agree with TRBD1. This CDR3 is 14 amino acids long. J lost 6 bases, V lost 5 bases, and 4 bases had no gene match. The germline V gene encodes CDR1 MNHNY and CDR2 SVGAGI (reference sequence). CDR3 region: CASSQDRGSQPQHF. In DNA form, the CDR3 reads TGTGCCAGCAGTCAGGACAGGGGGAGTCAGCCCCAGCATTTT.

The table lists this clone with a count of one. CDR3 residues: CAISEGDQPQHF. CDR3 nucleotides: TGTGCCATCAGTGAAGGGGATCAGCCCCAGCATTTT. The rearrangement uses TRBV10-3 and TRBJ1-5, with D perhaps TRBD1 (5 bases). V dropped 3 bases and J dropped 5 bases, with 5 bases sitting between them. This CDR3 has 12 residues. The germline V gene has CDR1 ENHRY and CDR2 SYGVKD.

This clone showed up just once. The J gene is TRBJ1-5, the V gene TRBV25-1; D is perhaps TRBD1 (6 bases). This CDR3 comprises 12 residues. The V gene lost 7 bases and the J gene lost 3 bases, with 7 bases spanning the gap. Germline-derived CDR1 and CDR2 are MGHDK and SYGVNS. CDR3 coding DNA: TGTGCCAGCAAGGGGGTCAATCAGCCCCAGCATTTT. This codes for CASKGVNQPQHF.

The rearrangement uses TRBV6-6 and TRBJ1-2, with TRBD1 matching 9 bases. J lost 4 bases, V lost 2 bases, and 5 bases had no gene match. This CDR3 has 15 residues. CDR1 and CDR2 from the germline V gene are MNHNY and SVGAGI (reference sequence). CDR3 in DNA: TGTGCCAGCAGTTACACCGGGACAGGGTTCTATGGCTACACCTTC. It is translated as CASSYTGTGFYGYTF.

The chain recombines TRBV7-2 with TRBJ2-3; maybe TRBD2 (6 bases). The CDR3 consists of 16 residues. Germline V lookup: CDR1 SGHTA, CDR2 FQGNSA. The V end lost 5 bases, the J end lost 0 bases, and 15 bases lay between the germline ends. CDR3 protein: CASSPPVAGSTDTQYF. The DNA of the CDR3 is TGTGCCAGCAGCCCCCCCGTTGCGGGGAGCACAGATACGCAGTATTTT.